This TCR beta chain was profiled in a study of cytotoxic CD8 clonotypes in ibrutinib-treated CLL. On the study more broadly: Within the patient group, 11 were relapsed/refractory and roughly 15 treatment-naive, and some 18 were IGHV unmutated. Productive templates averaged approximately 260,000 per sample, and productive rearrangements 85,000 to 100,000. Study-wide findings and caveats: Baseline levels were approached again at progression, after clonality had risen at ibrutinib response.

Concerning this clone itself: Antigen specificity is unknown.

Clones were read by immunoSEQ multiplex PCR, and TCRdb kept only the in-frame ones, dropping some. Of over 120,000 clones listed, about 78% are singletons. The sequence derives from a human donor with chronic lymphocytic leukemia. The material was PBMCs, obtained after 24 months of ibrutinib treatment.

For the CDR3, the DNA is TGTGCCAGCAGCCGCTCCTCGGGGGACACCGGGGAGCTGTTTTTT. This gives the protein CASSRSSGDTGELFF. The chain couples TRBV27 to TRBJ2-2, with D perhaps matching TRBD2 (6 bases). Germline V gene sequence: CDR1 MNHEY, CDR2 SMNVEV (reference sequence). The CDR3 covers 15 residues. V lost 6 bases to trimming and J lost 3 bases, with 14 bases between them.